Presented here are 19 T cell receptor beta chains from one specimen sequenced in a study of molecular identifiers for immune sequencing clone quantification. TCRdb recomputed calls from the PCR reads with MiXCR, one row per CDR3 protein. The data hold some 580,000 distinct CDR3 sequences, with about 25% observed a single time. Input material: naive CD8+ T cells from blood, with Jurkat cell RNA spiked in. As for subset: FACS-sorted CD8+CD4-CCR7+CD45RA+ naive T cells. The source of these receptors is a human donor in good health. Some libraries in this study had Jurkat cell RNA spiked in.

The chain uses TRBV27 and TRBJ1-5, with no clear D. Deletions cut 6 bases from V and 3 bases from J, with 15 bases between. The germline gives CDR1 MNHEY, CDR2 SMNVEV (reference sequence). This CDR3 spans 15 amino acids. CDR3: CASSESALVNQPQHF. CDR3 DNA: TGTGCCAGCAGCGAATCCGCTTTAGTCAATCAGCCCCAGCATTTT.

Concerning this clonotype: Its ends do not fully match the called genes, so a read error is possible. V is TRBV12-3 or TRBV12-4 and J is TRBJ1-6; a possible D gene is TRBD1 (6 bases). There are 15 residues in the CDR3. The CDR3 sequence: CATEPEGENNSSLHF. CDR3 in DNA: TGTGCCACCGAACCTGAGGGGGAGAATAATTCATCCCTCCACTTT.

The chain is built from TRBV20-1 and TRBJ1-5, with D maybe TRBD1 (5 bases). Germline V gives CDR1 DFQATT, CDR2 SNEGSKA (reference sequence). CDR3 length: 14 amino acids. V was cut by 5 bases and J by 0 bases, with 11 bases left in between. As DNA, the CDR3 is TGCAGTGCTCCAGACCAGGGTAGCAATCAGCCCCAGCATTTT. As protein: CSAPDQGSNQPQHF.

This clonotype was picked up a small number of times. This sequence joins TRBV7-9 and TRBJ1-4, with D perhaps TRBD1 (6 bases). Germline V gene sequence: CDR1 SEHNR, CDR2 FQNEAQ (reference sequence). The CDR3 consists of 14 residues. Trimming cost V 5 bases and J 4 bases, with 11 bases left between them. The CDR3 reads CASSKTGLNEKLFF. In DNA form, the CDR3 reads TGTGCCAGCAGCAAGACAGGACTTAATGAAAAACTGTTTTTT.

The chain is built from TRBV5-6 and TRBJ2-7; a possible D gene is TRBD1 (5 bases). The CDR3 sequence is 14 residues long. Germline CDR1 is SGHDT and CDR2 is YYEEEE. Trimming shortened V by 0 bases and J by 2 bases, and 9 bases separated the two germline ends. The CDR3 here is CASSLVSGTYEQYF. CDR3 DNA: TGTGCCAGCAGCTTGGTATCAGGGACCTACGAGCAGTACTTC.

This clonotype was detected once. As the CDR3 is not closed by the conserved phenylalanine or tryptophan, this likely results from a read error. DNA for the CDR3: TGTGCCAGCAGTACAGGGGAATACACAGATACGCAGTATCTT. Translated: CASSTGEYTDTQYL. The chain combines TRBV25-1 with TRBJ2-3, with TRBD1 matching 7 bases. Germline CDR1 and CDR2: MGHDK and SYGVNS. The V gene end was trimmed by 5 bases and the J gene end by 2 bases; junction bases not matched to a gene: 4. This CDR3 is built from 14 residues.

This clonotype was found a few times. This chain uses TRBV28 with TRBJ2-1; 9 bases agree with TRBD2. Germline lookup yields CDR1 MDHEN and CDR2 SYDVKM. This CDR3 is built from 16 residues. V lost 3 bases, J lost 6 bases, and 9 bases stayed unmatched. This CDR3 reads CASSFDFGGRANEQFF. In nucleotides, the CDR3 is TGTGCCAGCAGTTTCGATTTTGGCGGGAGGGCCAATGAGCAGTTCTTC. The variable domain in full, with the rest retrieved from reference TRBV28 and TRBJ2-1, is DVKVTQSSRYLVKRTGEKVFLECVQDMDHENMFWYRQDPGLGLRLIYFSYDVKMKEKGDIPEGYSVSREKKERFSLILESASTNQTSMYLCASSFDFGGRANEQFFGPGTRLTVL.

This clonotype turned up a few times. The chain employs TRBV7-3 and TRBJ2-2, with 9 bases identical to TRBD2. Germline CDR1 and CDR2: SGHTA and FQGTGA. The CDR3 runs to 15 residues. J was trimmed by 5 bases and V by 2 bases; bases with no gene match: 3. CDR3 nucleotides: TGTGCCAGCAGCTTAGGGACTAGCCCGACCGGGGAGCTGTTTTTT. It encodes CASSLGTSPTGELFF.

This clonotype has a handful of counts. This rearrangement joins TRBV14 to TRBJ2-7; TRBD2 matches 9 bases. The length of the CDR3 is 13 residues. V lost 3 bases and J lost 6; bases outside the gene matches: 3. Looked up from germline, CDR1 is SGHDN and CDR2 is FVKESK. In DNA form, the CDR3 reads TGTGCCAGCAGCCATAGCGGGAGCGGCGAGCAGTACTTC. The encoded protein is CASSHSGSGEQYF.

This clonotype was observed many times. The V and J genes are TRBV7-9 and TRBJ2-7; D perhaps matches TRBD1 (6 bases). The CDR3 loop spans 15 amino acids. Germline V CDR1 and CDR2: SEHNR, FQNEAQ (reference sequence). V shed 11 bases and J shed 3 bases, with 23 bases lying between them. The DNA for the CDR3 is TGTGCCTCCTCCGGCCCCTCACAGGGATACTACGAGCAGTACTTC. It is translated as CASSGPSQGYYEQYF.

The CDR3 sequence: CASSSSTGGDEQYF. The CDR3 DNA reads as TGTGCCAGCAGCTCCTCGACGGGTGGCGACGAGCAGTACTTC. The chain is built from TRBV9 and TRBJ2-7; no firm D call. Germline V gene lookup returns CDR1 SGDLS and CDR2 YYNGEE. V lost 4 bases, J lost 5 bases, and 16 bases lay in between. The CDR3 loop spans 14 amino acids. Full variable domain (rest looked up from reference TRBV9 and TRBJ2-7): DSGVTQTPKHLITATGQRVTLRCSPRSGDLSVYWYQQSLDQGLQFLIQYYNGEERAKGNILERFSAQQFPDLHSELNLSSLELGDSALYFCASSSSTGGDEQYFGPGTRLTVT.

This clonotype was seen only a few times. At one end, the junction sequence differs from germline, possibly due to a read error. V usage is TRBV19 and J usage is TRBJ2-7; D unresolved. The CDR3 loop spans 13 amino acids. CDR1 and CDR2 from the germline V gene are LNHDA and SQIVND (reference sequence). In DNA form, the CDR3 reads TGTGCCAGTAGTCCCAGCCCCTCCCACGAGCAGTACTTC. This sequence encodes CASSPSPSHEQYF.

This clonotype appeared many times. CDR3 DNA sequence: TGCAGTGCTAGAGATTGGGGACAGGTGAACACCGGGGAGCTGTTTTTT. Translation gives CSARDWGQVNTGELFF. The rearrangement links TRBV20-1 to TRBJ2-2; TRBD1 agrees at 8 bases. Germline V lookup: CDR1 DFQATT, CDR2 SNEGSKA (reference sequence). The CDR3 loop spans 16 amino acids. J gave up 1 base and V 0 bases, and 4 bases lay outside the gene matches.

This clonotype came up many times. The CDR3 protein is CASSKTSEPYNEQFF. The CDR3 DNA follows: TGTGCCAGCAGCAAGACTAGCGAGCCCTACAATGAGCAGTTCTTC. The J gene is TRBJ2-1, the V gene TRBV7-6; 8 nucleotides agree with TRBD2. Germline trimming cut 5 bases from V and 2 bases from J; bases unmatched to any gene: 5. The CDR3 contains 15 residues. Per germline, CDR1 SGHVS and CDR2 FNYEAQ.

V usage is TRBV6-2 or TRBV6-3 and J usage is TRBJ1-2; D gene uncertain. Germline-derived CDR1 and CDR2 are MNHEY and SVGEGT. This CDR3 comprises 15 residues. With 0 bases removed from V and 0 bases from J, the gap between germline ends came to 8 bases. In nucleotides, the CDR3 is TGTGCCAGCAGTTACTCGAAGGGCTCTAACTATGGCTACACCTTC. Protein: CASSYSKGSNYGYTF.

V gene TRBV19 combines with J gene TRBJ1-6, with 7 bases lining up with TRBD1. This CDR3 has 14 amino acids. Losses at the gene ends were 8 bases for V and 4 bases for J; bases not matched to a gene: 5. Germline V gene data show CDR1 as LNHDA and CDR2 as SQIVND (reference sequence). The CDR3, as DNA: TGTGCCAGTTTACCAGGGGGTTATAATTCACCCCTCCACTTT. This sequence encodes CASLPGGYNSPLHF.

Note on this clonotype: This could be a read error, since a much larger clone is one nucleotide away. The chain has TRBV7-9 and TRBJ2-7, with 7 positions matching TRBD2. Germline assignment: CDR1 SEHNR and CDR2 FQNEAQ (reference sequence). Trimming at V came to 4 bases and at J to 6 bases, leaving 24 bases not matched to a gene. This CDR3 is built from 19 residues. For the CDR3, the DNA is TGTGCCAGCAGCTCCCCATTCCCTGGAGCGGGAAGAGAGGAAGGCGAGCAGTACTTC. Its translation is CASSSPFPGAGREEGEQYF.

V usage is TRBV3-2 and J usage is TRBJ2-7; the listed D gene, TRBD1, was not tested against the DNA. TRBV3-2 is assigned pseudogene status. This CDR3 comprises 17 residues. The chain's CDR3 is CASSQKAGQDFSYEQYF. Here the CDR3 DNA reads TGTGCCAGCAGCCAAAAAGCGGGACAGGACTTCTCCTACGAGCAGTACTTC.

This clonotype was detected many times. The chain carries TRBV7-2 and TRBJ2-1; 11 bases match TRBD2. The CDR3 is made up of 17 amino acids. Germline V gives CDR1 SGHTA, CDR2 FQGNSA. Unmatched junction bases numbered 7, after V lost 4 bases and J lost 2 bases. As DNA, the CDR3 is TGTGCCAGCAGCTCCACATTAGCGGGGGGGCCCTACAATGAGCAGTTCTTC. This translates into CASSSTLAGGPYNEQFF.